The clone carrying this T cell receptor beta chain occurred a few times. V was trimmed by 1 base and J by 6 bases, leaving 12 bases between them. Per germline, CDR1 SEHNR and CDR2 FQNEAQ (reference sequence). This CDR3 is built from 14 residues. This sample stems from a study of blood T cell repertoires in COVID-19. Study overall: The United States, Italy and Spain supplied acute and convalescent COVID-19 samples. Sources were T cells, B-cell-depleted T cells, or PBMCs; the material itself was cDNA or gDNA.

Per the original methods: Scientists estimated how many nucleated cells there were by amplifying reference gene primers. Assay used: immunoSEQ multiplex PCR; TCRdb lists only in-frame clones, some missing. V and J calls and clone size are those listed in that table; D and trimming were worked out from the DNA. The data show 200,000 or so clones, with approximately 87% seen just once and approximately 0.75% held by the top ten. This clonotype was obtained from a woman in her 70s with acute or convalescent COVID-19. The chain carries TRBV7-9 and TRBJ1-1; a weak D match, TRBD1 (6 bases). The sequenced material came from peripheral blood. The CDR3 sequence is CASSLGRGIAEAFF. DNA for the CDR3: TGTGCCAGCAGCTTAGGCAGGGGCATCGCTGAAGCTTTCTTT.